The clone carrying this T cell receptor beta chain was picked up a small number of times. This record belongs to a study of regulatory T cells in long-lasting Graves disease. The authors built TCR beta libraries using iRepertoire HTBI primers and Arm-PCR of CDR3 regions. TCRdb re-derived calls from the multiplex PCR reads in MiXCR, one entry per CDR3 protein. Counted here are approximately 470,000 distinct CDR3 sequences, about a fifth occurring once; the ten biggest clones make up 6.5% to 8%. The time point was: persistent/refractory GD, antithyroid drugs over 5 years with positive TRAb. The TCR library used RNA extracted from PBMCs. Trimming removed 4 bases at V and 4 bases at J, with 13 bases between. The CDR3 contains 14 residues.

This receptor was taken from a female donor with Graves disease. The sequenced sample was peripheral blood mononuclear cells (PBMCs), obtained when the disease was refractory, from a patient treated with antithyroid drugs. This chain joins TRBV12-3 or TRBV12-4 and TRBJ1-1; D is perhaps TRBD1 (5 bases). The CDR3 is CASSYPGVFTEAFF. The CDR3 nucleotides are TGTGCCAGCAGTTACCCGGGGGTTTTCACTGAAGCTTTCTTT.